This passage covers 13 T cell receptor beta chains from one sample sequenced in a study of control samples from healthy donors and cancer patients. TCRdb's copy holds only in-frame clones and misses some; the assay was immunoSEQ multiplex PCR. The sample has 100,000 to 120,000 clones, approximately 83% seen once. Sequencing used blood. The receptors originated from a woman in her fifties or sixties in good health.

CDR3 DNA sequence: TGTGCCAGCAGCGTGGGAGGAGCGAGGGAGCGTCGCAATGAGCAGTTCTTC. It is translated as CASSVGGARERRNEQFF. V usage is TRBV9 and J usage is TRBJ2-1, with a weak D call TRBD2 (6 bases). Germline-derived CDR1 and CDR2 are SGDLS and YYNGEE. Trimming removed 2 bases at V and 6 bases at J, with 21 bases between. The CDR3 length is 17 residues.

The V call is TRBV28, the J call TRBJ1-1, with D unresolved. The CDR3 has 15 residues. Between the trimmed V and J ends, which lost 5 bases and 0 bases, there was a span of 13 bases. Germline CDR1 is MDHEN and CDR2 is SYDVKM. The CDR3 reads CASSLFENMNTEAFF. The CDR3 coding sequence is TGTGCCAGCAGTCTCTTTGAAAATATGAACACTGAAGCTTTCTTT.

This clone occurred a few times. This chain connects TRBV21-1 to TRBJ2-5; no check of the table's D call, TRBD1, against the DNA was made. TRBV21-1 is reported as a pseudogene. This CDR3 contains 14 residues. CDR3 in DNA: TGTGCCAGCCAAGGGGTAGCAGGGCGAGAGACCCAGTACTTC. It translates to CASQGVAGRETQYF.

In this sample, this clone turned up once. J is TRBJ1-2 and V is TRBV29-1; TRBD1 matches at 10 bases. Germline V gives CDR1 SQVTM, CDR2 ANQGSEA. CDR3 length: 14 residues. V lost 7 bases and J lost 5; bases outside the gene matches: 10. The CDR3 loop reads CSAATGGAWYGYTF. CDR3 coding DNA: TGCAGCGCAGCGACAGGGGGCGCTTGGTATGGCTACACCTTC.

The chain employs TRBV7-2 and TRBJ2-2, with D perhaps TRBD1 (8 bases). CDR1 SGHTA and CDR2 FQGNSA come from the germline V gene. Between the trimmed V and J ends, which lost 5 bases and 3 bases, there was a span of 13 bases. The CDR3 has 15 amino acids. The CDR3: CASSPTGGDTGELFF. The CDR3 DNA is TGTGCCAGCAGCCCAACAGGGGGGGACACCGGGGAGCTGTTTTTT.

CDR3 sequence: CASRGQGMHQPQHF. For the CDR3, the DNA is TGTGCCAGCAGGGGACAGGGGATGCATCAGCCCCAGCATTTT. This chain uses TRBV6-5 with TRBJ1-5; TRBD1 matches at 10 bases. Germline assignment: CDR1 MNHEY and CDR2 SVGAGI. V shed 6 bases, J shed 5 bases, and the junction held 4 bases outside the gene matches. This CDR3 has 14 amino acids.

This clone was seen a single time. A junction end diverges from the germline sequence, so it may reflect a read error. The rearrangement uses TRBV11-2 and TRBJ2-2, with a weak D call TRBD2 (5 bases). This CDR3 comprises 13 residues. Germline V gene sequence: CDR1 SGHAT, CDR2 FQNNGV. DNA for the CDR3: TGTGCCAGCAGCTGGGTCCACACCGGGGAGCTGTTTTTC. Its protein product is CASSWVHTGELFF.

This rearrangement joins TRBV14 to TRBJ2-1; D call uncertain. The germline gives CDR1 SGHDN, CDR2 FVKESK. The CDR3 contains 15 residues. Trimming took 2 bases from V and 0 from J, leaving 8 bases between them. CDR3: CASSQSVGSYNEQFF. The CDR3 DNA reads TGTGCCAGCAGCCAATCGGTAGGCTCCTACAATGAGCAGTTCTTC. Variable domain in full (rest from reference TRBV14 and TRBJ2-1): EAGVTQFPSHSVIEKGQTVTLRCDPISGHDNLYWYRRVMGKEIKFLLHFVKESKQDESGMPNNRFLAERTGGTYSTLKVQPAELEDSGVYFCASSQSVGSYNEQFFGPGTRLTVL.

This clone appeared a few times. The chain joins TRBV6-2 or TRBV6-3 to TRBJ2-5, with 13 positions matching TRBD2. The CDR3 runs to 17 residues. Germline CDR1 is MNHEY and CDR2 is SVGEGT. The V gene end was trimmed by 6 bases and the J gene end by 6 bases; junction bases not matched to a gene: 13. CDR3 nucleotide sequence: TGTGCCAGCAGCCCTACTCCGGGACTAGCGGGGAGAAAGACCCAGTACTTC. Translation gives CASSPTPGLAGRKTQYF.

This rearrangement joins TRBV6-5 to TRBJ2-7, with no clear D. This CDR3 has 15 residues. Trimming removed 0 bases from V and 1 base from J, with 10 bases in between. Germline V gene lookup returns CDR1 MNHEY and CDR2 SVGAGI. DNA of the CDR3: TGTGCCAGCAGTTACTCAGAGACATTTTCCTACGAGCAGTACTTC. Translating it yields CASSYSETFSYEQYF.

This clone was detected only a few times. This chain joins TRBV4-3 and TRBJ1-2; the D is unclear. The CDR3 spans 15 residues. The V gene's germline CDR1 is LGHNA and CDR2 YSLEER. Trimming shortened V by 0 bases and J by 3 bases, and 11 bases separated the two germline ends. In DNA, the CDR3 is TGCGCCAGCAGCCAAGAAGTGAGCGCGGACTATGGCTACACCTTC. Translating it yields CASSQEVSADYGYTF.

The CDR3 DNA sequence: TGCGCCAGCAGCCAAGATCTAGGGAAAGACGCACTATTGAACACTGAAGCTTTCTTT. Protein sequence: CASSQDLGKDALLNTEAFF. The chain combines TRBV4-3 with TRBJ1-1; D remains unclear. The CDR3 has 19 amino acids. Trimming pared 0 bases from V and 0 bases from J, leaving 20 bases between. From germline, CDR1 is LGHNA and CDR2 YSLEER.

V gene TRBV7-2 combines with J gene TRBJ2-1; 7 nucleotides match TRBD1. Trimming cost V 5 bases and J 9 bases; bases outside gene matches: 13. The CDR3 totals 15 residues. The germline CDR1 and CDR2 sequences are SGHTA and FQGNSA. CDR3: CASSLRQGGYGEQFF. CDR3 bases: TGTGCCAGCAGCCTTAGACAGGGTGGGTACGGTGAGCAGTTCTTC.